Listed here are 20 T cell receptor beta chains from one sample, sequenced in a study of blood T cell repertoires in COVID-19. The protocol was immunoSEQ multiplex PCR, while the TCRdb copy is restricted to in-frame clones and leaves out a portion. The sample holds more than 95,000 clones, roughly nine tenths seen once. The sample consisted of peripheral blood. These receptor sequences come from a man aged 65-85 years who had recovered from COVID-19.

This clone was seen a handful of times. V usage is TRBV5-5 and J usage is TRBJ1-1, with TRBD1 matching over 8 bases. With 4 bases clipped from V and 0 bases from J, the junction kept 11 bases outside the gene matches. There are 17 residues in the CDR3. Germline values: CDR1 SGHKS, CDR2 YYEKEE (reference sequence). In DNA, the CDR3 is TGTGCCAGCAGCCCAAGGACAGGGTGGGGTTTGAACACTGAAGCTTTCTTT. Translation gives CASSPRTGWGLNTEAFF.

This clone was seen more than once but under ten times. V gene TRBV5-1 combines with J gene TRBJ1-2; 8 nucleotides line up with TRBD1. Looked up from germline, CDR1 is SGHRS and CDR2 is YFSETQ. The V and J ends lost 2 bases and 4 bases, in that order; junction bases with no gene match: 4. The CDR3 sequence is 14 residues long. The CDR3 bases are TGCGCCAGCAGCTTCAGACAGGGGCTCTATGGCTACACCTTC. Amino acid sequence: CASSFRQGLYGYTF.

The chain employs TRBV9 and TRBJ1-3; D is undetermined. Trimming stripped 3 bases from V and 1 base from J, with 11 bases between. Germline CDR1 and CDR2: SGDLS and YYNGEE. The CDR3 length is 15 residues. CDR3 bases: TGTGCCAGCAGCGCCCCCGGGGATTCTGGAAACACCATATATTTT. This translates into CASSAPGDSGNTIYF.

This clone was detected once. The V call is TRBV10-3, the J call TRBJ2-3, with D possibly TRBD2 on 6 matching bases. Trimming stripped 7 bases from V and 4 bases from J, with 12 bases between. The germline CDR1 and CDR2 sequences are ENHRY and SYGVKD. The CDR3 length is 13 residues. CDR3 protein: CAIMGGAADTQYF. The CDR3 DNA reads TGTGCCATCATGGGCGGGGCGGCAGATACGCAGTATTTT.

This clone was counted between two and nine times. The chain links TRBV4-2 to TRBJ1-5, with a tentative D call TRBD1 (5 bases). V lost 0 bases to trimming and J lost 9 bases, with 9 bases between them. The CDR3 covers 13 residues. Germline V gene sequence: CDR1 LGHNA, CDR2 YNFKEQ. Here the CDR3 reads CASSQDLGGPQHF. For the CDR3, the DNA is TGTGCCAGCAGCCAAGATCTGGGGGGGCCCCAGCATTTT.

This clone was observed once. This chain links TRBV3-1 (or the pseudogene TRBV3-2) with TRBJ2-7; perhaps TRBD1 as D (5 bases). V gave up 1 base and J gave up 5 bases, with 15 bases separating them. CDR3 length: 15 residues. Germline CDR1 LGHDT, CDR2 YNNKEL (reference sequence). The CDR3: CASSQGVRVGHEQYF. The DNA for the CDR3 is TGTGCCAGCAGCCAAGGGGTCAGGGTGGGGCACGAGCAGTACTTC.

This chain uses TRBV7-9 with TRBJ2-1, with 8 bases that match TRBD1. Germline lookup yields CDR1 SEHNR and CDR2 FQNEAQ (reference sequence). CDR3 length: 15 residues. V lost 5 bases, J lost 5 bases, and 8 bases stayed unmatched. The CDR3 loop reads CASSPGQDKDNEQFF. In DNA, the CDR3 is TGTGCCAGCAGCCCGGGACAGGATAAAGACAATGAGCAGTTCTTC.

The rearrangement links TRBV11-2 to TRBJ2-1; the match to TRBD2 covers 11 bases. The junction had 7 bases not matched to a gene; V was cut back by 7 bases and J by 5 bases. From germline, CDR1 is SGHAT and CDR2 FQNNGV. This CDR3 is 15 amino acids long. DNA of the CDR3: TGTGCCAGCACCGCACGTAGCGGGAGGGACAATGAGCAGTTCTTC. Its translation: CASTARSGRDNEQFF.

This clone was seen more than once but under ten times. The rearrangement joins TRBV27 to TRBJ1-2, with D perhaps matching TRBD1 (5 bases). V was clipped by 3 bases and J by 4 bases, with 9 bases between them. The CDR3 extends over 13 amino acids. Germline CDR1 MNHEY, CDR2 SMNVEV (reference sequence). The DNA of the CDR3 is TGTGCCAGCAGTTTTCGGGGGGGCTATGGCTACACCTTC. Amino acid sequence: CASSFRGGYGYTF.

The chain combines TRBV5-6 with TRBJ2-7; D perhaps matches TRBD1 (6 bases). Germline CDR1 SGHDT, CDR2 YYEEEE. V was shortened by 3 bases and J by 1 base, with 8 bases between the two germline ends. CDR3 length equals 13 residues. CDR3: CASSSGQSYEQYF. In DNA form, the CDR3 reads TGTGCCAGCAGCTCGGGACAATCCTACGAGCAGTACTTC.

This sequence joins TRBV28 and TRBJ2-6; TRBD1 is a possible D gene (6 bases). Between the trimmed V and J ends, which lost 6 bases and 0 bases, there was a span of 18 bases. This CDR3 contains 18 residues. Germline CDR1 MDHEN, CDR2 SYDVKM. The CDR3 nucleotides are TGTGCCAGCAGCGGCCCGACAGGACCCACCTCTGGGGCCAACGTCCTGACTTTC. Protein sequence: CASSGPTGPTSGANVLTF. The full variable domain, completed using reference TRBV28 and TRBJ2-6, is DVKVTQSSRYLVKRTGEKVFLECVQDMDHENMFWYRQDPGLGLRLIYFSYDVKMKEKGDIPEGYSVSREKKERFSLILESASTNQTSMYLCASSGPTGPTSGANVLTFGAGSRLTVL.

The chain has TRBV7-7 and TRBJ2-5, with TRBD2 identical over 11 bases. The CDR3 extends over 15 amino acids. Germline trimming cut 3 bases from V and 3 bases from J; bases unmatched to any gene: 3. Germline V lookup: CDR1 SSHAT, CDR2 FNYEAQ (reference sequence). The CDR3 region is CASSLTSGEEETQYF. The CDR3 region has the DNA TGTGCCAGCAGCTTGACTAGCGGGGAGGAAGAGACCCAGTACTTC.

The chain employs TRBV5-1 and TRBJ2-5; tentative D call: TRBD1 (6 bases). Germline V CDR1 and CDR2: SGHRS, YFSETQ. V lost 2 bases, J lost 5 bases, and 16 bases lay in between. This CDR3 is built from 15 residues. The CDR3 is CASSLTGTTEETQYF. The CDR3 DNA is TGCGCCAGCAGCTTAACAGGGACAACAGAGGAGACCCAGTACTTC.

This clone has a single count. The chain is built from TRBV15 and TRBJ1-1, with a weak D call TRBD1 (5 bases). CDR3 size: 13 residues. V was shortened by 6 bases and J by 5 bases, with 13 bases between the two germline ends. Germline-derived CDR1 and CDR2 are LNHNV and YYDKDF (reference sequence). In nucleotides, the CDR3 is TGTGCCACCAGGCGGGGGGTACGGACTGAAGCTTTCTTT. It codes for CATRRGVRTEAFF.

Written as DNA, the CDR3 is TGTGCCAGCAGGCACAGGGGGAAAAACTATGGCTACACCTTC. Translating gives CASRHRGKNYGYTF. The chain joins TRBV28 to TRBJ1-2, with 8 nucleotides matching TRBD1. Germline CDR1 and CDR2: MDHEN and SYDVKM. With V trimmed by 6 bases and J by 2 bases, 5 bases remained unmatched. The CDR3 contains 14 residues.

The chain is built from TRBV6-5 and TRBJ2-5, with TRBD1 matching 12 bases. This CDR3 comprises 14 residues. V lost 7 bases to trimming and J lost 5 bases; unmatched junction nucleotides: 5. CDR1 is MNHEY and CDR2 is SVGAGI in the germline V gene. CDR3 sequence: CASIPGQGAETQYF. CDR3 sequence (DNA): TGTGCCAGCATTCCGGGACAGGGGGCGGAGACCCAGTACTTC.

The chain recombines TRBV5-1 with TRBJ2-1, with 8 bases identical to TRBD2. Germline CDR1 reads SGHRS; CDR2 reads YFSETQ. The trim removed 3 bases at V and 2 bases at J, leaving 4 bases unmatched. The CDR3 is made up of 15 amino acids. The CDR3 loop is CASSWNGGAYNEQFF. DNA for the CDR3: TGCGCCAGCAGCTGGAACGGGGGGGCCTACAATGAGCAGTTCTTC.

This sequence joins TRBV11-2 and TRBJ2-7, with D unresolved. The CDR3 length is 14 residues. V lost 3 bases and J 3 bases, leaving 12 bases between the germline ends. Germline V gene lookup returns CDR1 SGHAT and CDR2 FQNNGV. CDR3 sequence reads: CASSLSTRLYEQYF. CDR3 in DNA: TGTGCCAGCAGCTTGTCGACGCGGCTCTACGAGCAGTACTTC.

The rearrangement links TRBV12-3 or TRBV12-4 to TRBJ2-7; a possible D gene is TRBD1 (5 bases). Trimming shortened V by 2 bases and J by 3 bases, and 8 bases separated the two germline ends. CDR3 length: 13 amino acids. The CDR3 DNA follows: TGTGCCAGCAGTTTAAAGGACAACTACGAGCAGTACTTC. It specifies CASSLKDNYEQYF.

The chain employs TRBV4-1 and TRBJ2-3; TRBD2 agrees at 12 bases. V was clipped by 2 bases and J by 5 bases; unmatched bases: 11. CDR3 length equals 18 residues. Germline V gene sequence: CDR1 MGHRA, CDR2 YSYEKL. CDR3 nucleotides: TGCGCCAGCAGCCAAATGGCCGCTAGCGGGGGGGCTGGAGATACGCAGTATTTT. It is translated as CASSQMAASGGAGDTQYF.